The source of this TCR beta chain is a study of shared clonotypes between healthy human individuals. Study observations and caveats: Rarefaction analysis demonstrated incomplete sorted-subset sequencing notwithstanding large depth. The study found about 5% of naive CD4 clonotypes shared across four donors.

At a deep level, the assay was run. In the authors' workflow: Filtering differed for immunoSEQ, which gave only junction sequences without quality scores. The repertoire was sequenced with immunoSEQ multiplex PCR; TCRdb's copy has only in-frame clones and lacks some. D and trimming come from the DNA, and the V and J calls and clone size come from that table. The table shows over 95,000 clones, with about 71% occurring only once. This clone was observed a handful of times. The antigen is not known. CDR1 and CDR2 from the germline V gene are LNHDA and SQIVND (reference sequence). Between the trimmed V and J ends, which lost 3 bases and 4 bases, there was a span of 12 bases. This CDR3 has 15 amino acids.

The chain joins TRBV19 to TRBJ2-2; no firm D call. The sequence derives from a woman in her thirties in good health. Input material: memory CD8+ T cells sorted from blood. Documented subset: CD45RO+ cells pooled with CCR7-negative TemRA cells. The chain's CDR3 is CASSISQTSTGELFF. The CDR3 region has the DNA TGTGCCAGTAGTATCAGTCAGACATCCACCGGGGAGCTGTTTTTT.